This T cell receptor beta chain stems from a study of blood T cell repertoires in COVID-19. Across the study: Italy, Spain and the United States were the sources of the convalescent and acute COVID-19 samples. From T cells, B-cell-depleted T cells, or PBMCs came the material, which was cDNA or gDNA.

Under the authors' procedure: Using reference gene primer amplification, nucleated cell counts were estimated. Here immunoSEQ multiplex PCR was the method, and the copy in TCRdb shows in-frame clones only, minus some. That table is the source of V, J and clone size, and D and trimming were worked out from the DNA. The sample holds a few hundred thousand clones, more than 80% seen once. This CDR3 has 19 residues. The germline CDR1 and CDR2 sequences are SGHAT and FQNNGV. V lost 5 bases to trimming and J lost 0 bases; unmatched junction nucleotides: 16. The gene calls are TRBV11-2 and TRBJ2-1, with TRBD2 matching over 7 bases. Sequenced sample: peripheral blood. The source of this sequence is a man aged 35 to 55 with acute or convalescent COVID-19. Here the CDR3 reads CASSPASMISGGSYNEQFF. The CDR3 bases are TGTGCCAGCAGCCCGGCCTCTATGATCTCGGGGGGCTCCTACAATGAGCAGTTCTTC.